This record looks at one TCR beta chain sequence and its context. The source of the sample is a study of shared clonotypes between healthy human individuals. Measured with immunoSEQ multiplex PCR; TCRdb has only the in-frame clones, and not every one. The sample yields around 690,000 clones, about 92% seen once. The CDR3 loop spans 11 amino acids. With 2 bases removed from V and 10 bases from J, the gap between germline ends came to 5 bases. CDR1 and CDR2 (germline): MNHEY, SVGAGI. Sample: memory CD8+ T cells from PBMCs. The subset denotes: CD45RO+ cells pooled with CCR7-negative TemRA cells. The rearrangement links TRBV6-5 to TRBJ2-2; no definite D call. This TCR came from a man aged 18 to 30 in good health. Some clones in this sample may be carry-over from other donors' samples. This chain's CDR3 is CASSYPTELFF. For the CDR3, the DNA is TGTGCCAGCAGTTACCCAACGGAGCTGTTTTTT.